This T cell receptor (beta chain) was recorded in a study of T cell responses to AZD1222 COVID-19 vaccine. Findings and caveats of the study: Unmutated variant regions are reportedly the target of nearly half of TCRs that are spike-specific. Spike was spanned by vaccine-associated CD4 TCRs, which were dominant at 160-218 and 743-854.

Germline V gene lookup returns CDR1 WNHNN and CDR2 SYGVQD (reference sequence). V dropped 10 bases and J dropped 6 bases, with 19 bases sitting between them. The CDR3 is made up of 14 amino acids. With regard to this clone: Its target is unknown.

Only in-frame clones appear in the TCRdb table, and some are missing; sequencing was by immunoSEQ multiplex PCR. This table has about 97,000 clones, approximately 91% appearing once. The TCR originated in an adult in good health. Sequences were derived from peripheral blood, sampled on day 0 of AZD1222 vaccination. The chain employs TRBV10-1 and TRBJ1-5; D unresolved. CDR3 sequence reads: CANPVHEIFQPQHF. The CDR3 DNA sequence: TGCGCCAACCCTGTTCACGAGATTTTTCAGCCCCAGCATTTT.